This TCR beta chain is from a study of blood T cell repertoires in COVID-19. As for the study in general: The study drew acute and convalescent COVID-19 samples from the United States, Italy and Spain.

Methods used by the authors: Researchers report that nucleated cell counts were estimated from reference gene primer amplification. Profiling relied on immunoSEQ multiplex PCR, and the TCRdb table lists in-frame clones only, not all of them. D and trimming were read from the DNA, whereas the V and J calls and clone size are those reported in that table. The sample shows 130,000 or so clones, roughly 82% of them seen only once. In its sample, this clone was seen once. This CDR3 has 14 residues. Per germline, CDR1 SNHLY and CDR2 FYNNEI. The ends lost 2 bases at V and 7 bases at J; junction bases unmatched: 4.

Sequencing used peripheral blood. This clonotype originated in a human donor in a cohort sampled during active COVID-19. The V gene is TRBV2, the J gene TRBJ1-5; 8 bases are a match to TRBD1. The CDR3 protein is CASSEQGARQPQHF. In DNA form, the CDR3 reads TGTGCCAGCAGTGAACAGGGGGCAAGGCAGCCCCAGCATTTT.